This T cell receptor (beta chain) appears in the sequencing data of a study of T cells after yellow fever vaccination (dated by TCRdb to between 2017 and 2020). Background on the whole study: The SMART-Seq v4 Ultra Low Input RNA kit was used to prepare libraries from fractions with low cell numbers. Two healthy male donors, one aged 18 to 30 and one aged 30 to 40 years, made up the cohort. To track T-cell clones before and after primary and booster YFV17D yellow fever vaccination, bulk TCR alpha and beta repertoires were sequenced longitudinally. Blood samples were taken at several timepoints before and after primary and secondary immunization, and bulk PBMC replicates and cell subsets were isolated. Broad study findings and their caveats: After the booster, most of the clones that had expanded following primary vaccination were detected again (around 95% of CD4 and 80% to 90% of CD8), which suggests that memory was broadly maintained. A small fraction of clonotypes appeared in both the CD4 and CD8 compartments, likely as a result of convergent recombination. The secondary T-cell response was weaker than the primary response but faster, peaking on day 5 instead of day 15. The study included only two donors, which limits how far the findings can be generalized. Because abundant contaminating clonotypes from the bulk population could be contained in FACS-sorted repertoires, computational filtering was required.

Measured from the cysteine to the phenylalanine, the CDR3 is 18 residues long. Left in the record is the CDR3 DNA by itself, 54 bases read in frame from the first base. The germline V and J ends show losses of 6 bases and 0 bases respectively, and no gene match explains 10 bases of the junction. The CDR1 and CDR2 encoded by the germline V gene (reference sequence) are DFQATT and SNEGSKA. TCR cDNA was synthesized by 5'RACE template switching, which introduced a universal primer site and unique molecular identifiers. Priming of cDNA synthesis was performed from both the TCR alpha and TCR beta constant segments. Library amplification used two PCR steps, and the second PCR step added sample barcodes and sequencing adapters. Libraries were sequenced on Illumina HiSeq 2500 (2x100 bp) or NovaSeq (2x150 bp). The authors' analysis ran thus. MIGEC handled demultiplexing of reads and collapsing into UMI consensus sequences, while MiXCR performed V(D)J alignment. Clonotypes responding to the vaccine were identified with edgeR on replicate PBMC samples, with the criteria of FDR below 0.01 and a log2 fold change above 5 up to day 15. CD4 or CD8 identity was assigned to each bulk clonotype according to whether the clonotype was present at higher abundance in the sequenced CD4 repertoire or the sequenced CD8 repertoire. TCRdb applied fastp at Q25 and MiXCR to the public reads, then kept only in-frame beta chains. Rows merge per CDR3 protein into single entries with the most common DNA and genes. TCRdb's processing, not the study's, gives the V and J calls here. The sample profile shows around 590,000 distinct CDR3 sequences; about 12% of them were found once. The ten top clones hold about 16% of the sample.

This sample's treatment or condition label indicates: live attenuated yellow fever vaccine strain. Two biological replicates of bulk PBMCs were collected at each blood-draw timepoint. PBMCs were isolated from peripheral blood using a standard Ficoll-Paque protocol. TriZol was used to extract RNA from bulk PBMCs, CD4 and CD8 fractions, and dextramer-positive and dextramer-negative fractions. Comment on this clonotype: This receptor's antigen is unknown. The record has no base qualities; no much larger clone is one base away.

The TCR comes from a man aged 30-40 years who received the YFV17D yellow fever vaccine. Material: PBMCs, obtained on the day of the yellow fever booster vaccination. The receptor chain draws on TRBV20-1 and TRBJ2-3, and 15 junctional nucleotides match TRBD2. The CDR3 protein is CSAIGLAGGMSSTDTQYF. The bases are TGCAGTGCCATCGGACTAGCGGGAGGGATGTCTAGCACAGATACGCAGTATTTT.